This T cell receptor beta chain appears in the sequencing data of a study of regulatory T cells in long-lasting Graves disease. Study information: Those Graves' patients who were newly diagnosed had been on antithyroid drugs under 3 months.

Findings and limits, study-wide: Whereas new patients shared 966 public clonotypes, persistent patients shared more, at some 2,700.

As to time point: newly diagnosed GD, antithyroid drugs for less than 3 months. TCR sequences were obtained from RNA taken from PBMCs. This clonotype was observed a few times. Its antigen is as yet unknown. The TCR beta library used iRepertoire HTBI primers with Arm-PCR amplification of CDR3. TCRdb analysed the multiplex PCR reads with MiXCR anew, one entry per CDR3 protein. This sample has under 800,000 distinct CDR3 sequences; roughly 15% occur once, and the top ten carry 15% to 20%. This sample also appeared in a second study, on T cells in Graves' hyperthyroidism and ophthalmopathy. That work contributes: With the HTBI primer set, the TCR CDR3 went through a first round of RT-PCR.

Sequences were derived from peripheral blood mononuclear cells (PBMCs), sampled at new diagnosis, from a patient treated with antithyroid drugs. The receptor was derived from a woman aged 30 to 39 with Graves disease.

The CDR3 loop reads CASSHDRTNTEAFF. CDR3 bases: TGTGCCAGCTCACACGACAGAACGAACACTGAAGCTTTCTTT. V and J are TRBV18 and TRBJ1-1; possible D gene TRBD1, 5 bases. V was clipped by 4 bases and J by 1 base, with 10 bases between them. This CDR3 has 14 residues. Germline values: CDR1 KGHSH, CDR2 LQKENI.